This entry lists 27 T cell receptor beta chains sequenced from one sample in a study of CD8 T cells in Susac syndrome. RNA, at about 0.45 to 1 ug, was reverse transcribed with random hexamers. From the immunoSEQ multiplex PCR reads, TCRdb called clonotypes with MiXCR, one entry per CDR3 protein. The sample records 150,000 to 200,000 distinct CDR3 sequences, just over 90% being singletons. Sequencing was carried out using CD4+ T cells from PBMCs. These receptors came from a human donor in good health.

This sequence joins TRBV3-1 and TRBJ2-7; 9 positions agree with TRBD2. V lost 2 bases to trimming and J lost 9 bases; unmatched junction nucleotides: 8. CDR1 and CDR2 (germline): LGHDT, YNNKEL (reference sequence). The CDR3 is 14 residues long. CDR3 residues: CASSQTGTSPGQYF. Written as DNA, the CDR3 is TGTGCCAGCAGCCAAACAGGGACTAGCCCCGGGCAGTACTTC.

The chain is built from TRBV5-1 and TRBJ2-7; 11 bases align to TRBD2. Trimming took 3 bases from V and 0 from J; bases not matched to a gene: 8. This CDR3 region has 17 residues. Germline loops: CDR1 SGHRS, CDR2 YFSETQ. CDR3 protein: CASSSAGLAVSSYEQYF. The DNA for the CDR3 is TGCGCCAGCAGCTCTGCGGGACTAGCGGTTAGCTCCTACGAGCAGTACTTC.

This rearrangement joins TRBV9 to TRBJ2-5; TRBD2 matches 12 bases. The length of the CDR3 is 15 residues. V shed 4 bases, J shed 4 bases, and the junction held 5 bases outside the gene matches. Germline CDR1 SGDLS, CDR2 YYNGEE. For the CDR3, the DNA is TGTGCCAGCAGCTCCCCTAGCGGGGGGGGAGAGACCCAGTACTTC. Protein: CASSSPSGGGETQYF.

This clonotype was seen a single time. The rearrangement uses TRBV3-1 and TRBJ2-6; TRBD1 matches at 9 bases. V dropped 4 bases and J dropped 2; count of bases not matched to a gene: 12. This CDR3 spans 19 amino acids. CDR1 and CDR2 from the germline V gene are LGHDT and YNNKEL (reference sequence). The CDR3 nucleotides are TGTGCCAGCAGCCTTCTTTGGAGGACAGGGGAGACTGGGGCCAACGTCCTGACTTTC. Translating it yields CASSLLWRTGETGANVLTF.

The rearrangement uses TRBV15 and TRBJ2-4; D is perhaps TRBD2 (7 bases). There are 14 residues in the CDR3. CDR1 is LNHNV and CDR2 is YYDKDF in the germline V gene (reference sequence). Trimming shortened V by 5 bases and J by 9 bases, and 17 bases separated the two germline ends. CDR3 DNA: TGTGCCACCAGCCTTAGGGGGGGAAGGGTCATTCAGTACTTC. Its translation: CATSLRGGRVIQYF.

The gene calls are TRBV10-3 and TRBJ2-6; no definite D call. The germline V gene has CDR1 ENHRY and CDR2 SYGVKD. The CDR3 is made up of 16 amino acids. V was shortened by 0 bases and J by 4 bases, with 10 bases between the two germline ends. The CDR3 loop reads CAISESSSPGANVLTF. The CDR3 nucleotides are TGTGCCATCAGTGAGTCTTCTTCCCCCGGGGCCAACGTCCTGACTTTC.

This chain connects TRBV2 to TRBJ2-1; the match to TRBD2 covers 15 bases. CDR3 length: 15 amino acids. The germline CDR1 and CDR2 sequences are SNHLY and FYNNEI. With V trimmed by 6 bases and J by 7 bases, 4 bases remained unmatched. DNA of the CDR3: TGTGCCAGCAGGAGGACTAGCGGGGGGGAGAATGAGCAGTTCTTC. Translated, it gives CASRRTSGGENEQFF. The complete variable domain, with remaining parts taken from reference TRBV2 and TRBJ2-1, reads EPEVTQTPSHQVTQMGQEVILRCVPISNHLYFYWYRQILGQKVEFLVSFYNNEISEKSEIFDDQFSVERPDGSNFTLKIRSTKLEDSAMYFCASRRTSGGENEQFFGPGTRLTVL.

This chain uses TRBV7-2 with TRBJ1-6; perhaps TRBD1 as D (6 bases). This CDR3 has 15 amino acids. Germline CDR1 is SGHTA and CDR2 is FQGNSA. V dropped 5 bases and J dropped 5 bases, with 13 bases sitting between them. Written as DNA, the CDR3 is TGTGCCAGCAGCGGACAGACAGCCAATAATTCACCCCTCCACTTT. It specifies CASSGQTANNSPLHF. Full variable domain (rest looked up from reference TRBV7-2 and TRBJ1-6): GAGVSQSPSNKVTEKGKDVELRCDPISGHTALYWYRQSLGQGLEFLIYFQGNSAPDKSGLPSDRFSAERTGGSVSTLTIQRTQQEDSAVYLCASSGQTANNSPLHFGNGTRLTVT.

This clonotype was counted between two and nine times. The chain has TRBV15 and TRBJ2-7; D tentatively fits TRBD1 or TRBD2 (5 bases each). This CDR3 spans 14 amino acids. V shed 6 bases and J shed 6 bases, with 18 bases lying between them. Germline V gene data show CDR1 as LNHNV and CDR2 as YYDKDF (reference sequence). This CDR3 is CATRDRDPSREQYF. The DNA of the CDR3 is TGTGCCACCAGGGACCGGGACCCCAGTCGCGAGCAGTACTTC.

This chain uses TRBV6-4 with TRBJ2-7; D unclear. This CDR3 spans 15 amino acids. CDR1 is MRHNA, CDR2 SNTAGT, per germline. Trimming shortened V by 0 bases and J by 2 bases, and 11 bases separated the two germline ends. The CDR3 loop reads CASSDSGSSPYEQYF. The CDR3 DNA is TGTGCCAGCAGTGACTCGGGTTCTTCTCCCTACGAGCAGTACTTC.

The chain carries TRBV7-9 and TRBJ1-2; TRBD1 aligns across 7 bases. Germline CDR1 is SEHNR and CDR2 is FQNEAQ (reference sequence). The V and J ends lost 5 bases and 8 bases, in that order; junction bases with no gene match: 8. The CDR3 loop spans 13 amino acids. The CDR3 nucleotides are TGTGCCAGCAGCCCAGGGGGGGGCCGGGGCTACACCTTC. Its protein is CASSPGGGRGYTF.

The genes are TRBV5-1 and TRBJ2-5; 12 nucleotides line up with TRBD2. The CDR3 is made up of 16 amino acids. The ends lost 4 bases at V and 1 base at J; junction bases unmatched: 5. Germline CDR1 is SGHRS and CDR2 is YFSETQ. The CDR3 region has the DNA TGCGCCAGCAGCACTGCGACTAGCGGGGGCCAAGAGACCCAGTACTTC. This encodes CASSTATSGGQETQYF.

The J gene is TRBJ2-3, the V gene TRBV11-2; maybe TRBD2 (5 bases). The CDR3 consists of 15 residues. Germline CDR1 reads SGHAT; CDR2 reads FQNNGV. V lost 6 bases to trimming and J lost 3 bases, with 16 bases between them. The CDR3 nucleotides read TGTGCCAGCAGTTATAACATAGCGTCTACAGATACGCAGTATTTT. It yields the protein CASSYNIASTDTQYF.

CDR3 protein: CASSVTTGDYGYTF. The DNA of the CDR3 is TGTGCCAGCAGTGTGACTACAGGGGACTATGGCTACACCTTC. The chain employs TRBV2 and TRBJ1-2; 7 bases line up with TRBD1. V shed 4 bases and J 3 bases; nucleotides not matched to a gene: 5. This CDR3 spans 14 amino acids. The germline CDR1 and CDR2 sequences are SNHLY and FYNNEI.

V usage is TRBV18 and J usage is TRBJ2-5; TRBD1 is a possible D gene (6 bases). Trimming took off 5 bases at V and 2 bases at J, with 12 bases between the two ends. Germline CDR1 reads KGHSH; CDR2 reads LQKENI. This CDR3 spans 14 amino acids. The CDR3 nucleotides read TGTGCCAGCTCAAAGACAGGCCCGCAAGAGACCCAGTACTTC. Protein product: CASSKTGPQETQYF.

The V and J genes are TRBV19 and TRBJ2-7; D possibly corresponds to TRBD2 (5 bases). The CDR3 spans 15 residues. The germline V and J ends were trimmed by 5 bases and 2 bases, with 16 bases remaining between them. Germline lookup yields CDR1 LNHDA and CDR2 SQIVND (reference sequence). This CDR3 is CASSQAWGETYEQYF. DNA of the CDR3: TGTGCCAGTAGTCAAGCTTGGGGAGAAACCTACGAGCAGTACTTC.

This chain links TRBV27 with TRBJ2-3, with TRBD2 matching 7 bases. Germline CDR1 and CDR2: MNHEY and SMNVEV (reference sequence). The CDR3 length is 16 residues. The V gene end was trimmed by 2 bases and the J gene end by 2 bases; junction bases not matched to a gene: 7. CDR3 protein: CASSLRRGTYTDTQYF. CDR3 bases: TGTGCCAGCAGTTTACGGCGGGGGACCTACACAGATACGCAGTATTTT.

This clonotype was counted a few times. The rearrangement joins TRBV6-1 to TRBJ1-6, with D unclear. The CDR3 has 14 amino acids. The V gene's germline CDR1 is MNHNS and CDR2 SASEGT. Trimming removed 4 bases from V and 7 bases from J, with 11 bases in between. CDR3 residues: CASSAEQENSPLHF. The CDR3 region has the DNA TGTGCCAGCAGTGCAGAGCAGGAAAATTCACCCCTCCACTTT.

The CDR3 spells CASTVRDGVEKLFF. In DNA form, the CDR3 reads TGTGCCAGCACCGTCCGGGACGGAGTCGAAAAACTGTTTTTT. V usage is TRBV7-9 and J usage is TRBJ1-4; possible D gene TRBD1, 5 bases. Trimming removed 7 bases from V and 8 bases from J, with 17 bases in between. The germline CDR1 and CDR2 sequences are SEHNR and FQNEAQ (reference sequence). CDR3 length equals 14 residues.

The chain combines TRBV2 with TRBJ2-7; D possibly corresponds to TRBD1 (6 bases). This CDR3 comprises 13 residues. Trimming removed 3 bases at V and 2 bases at J, with 8 bases between. Germline assignment: CDR1 SNHLY and CDR2 FYNNEI. The CDR3 region has the DNA TGTGCCAGCAGTGACAGGGGACCCTACGAGCAGTACTTC. Its translation is CASSDRGPYEQYF.

The chain joins TRBV20-1 to TRBJ2-1; D remains ambiguous. V lost 4 bases and J lost 2, with 9 bases in between. This CDR3 region has 13 residues. Per germline, CDR1 DFQATT and CDR2 SNEGSKA (reference sequence). CDR3 nucleotides: TGCAGTGCTATGGCTGTCACCTACAATGAGCAGTTCTTC. Translated: CSAMAVTYNEQFF.

J is TRBJ2-1 and V is TRBV29-1, with D hard to call. In germline, CDR1 is SQVTM, CDR2 ANQGSEA. The CDR3 is 15 residues long. V dropped 4 bases and J dropped 7 bases, with 20 bases sitting between them. The CDR3 region is CSVVSFGVGVNEQFF. The CDR3 DNA is TGCAGCGTTGTGTCCTTTGGGGTTGGAGTGAATGAGCAGTTCTTC.

The V gene is TRBV29-1, the J gene TRBJ1-2, with TRBD1 matching over 8 bases. Germline V gene lookup returns CDR1 SQVTM and CDR2 ANQGSEA. Trimming took 7 bases from V and 2 from J; bases not matched to a gene: 6. CDR3 length: 13 amino acids. Here the CDR3 reads CSGAQGANYGYTF. Written as DNA, the CDR3 is TGCAGCGGGGCCCAGGGGGCCAACTATGGCTACACCTTC.

The gene calls are TRBV6-6 and TRBJ2-1; weak D call: TRBD2 (5 bases). CDR3 size: 11 residues. Germline loops: CDR1 MNHNY, CDR2 SVGAGI (reference sequence). The V end was cut by 9 bases, the J end by 8 bases, with 11 bases between. CDR3 nucleotide sequence: TGTGCCAGTGGGCCCGGGGATGAGCAGTTCTTC. It specifies CASGPGDEQFF.

This chain connects TRBV29-1 to TRBJ2-7, with TRBD1 matching over 8 bases. This CDR3 region has 14 residues. The V and J ends lost 5 bases and 3 bases, in that order; junction bases with no gene match: 9. The germline CDR1 and CDR2 sequences are SQVTM and ANQGSEA. The CDR3 is CSVSEQGQVYEQYF. For the CDR3, the DNA is TGCAGCGTTTCTGAACAGGGACAGGTCTACGAGCAGTACTTC.

This chain uses TRBV2 with TRBJ1-2; possibly TRBD1 for D (6 bases). The CDR3 extends over 13 amino acids. Trimming shortened V by 1 base and J by 4 bases, and 7 bases separated the two germline ends. The germline gives CDR1 SNHLY, CDR2 FYNNEI. The CDR3 is CASSEGGGYGYTF. In DNA, the CDR3 is TGTGCCAGCAGTGAAGGAGGGGGCTATGGCTACACCTTC.

This clonotype has just a few counts. V and J are TRBV12-3 or TRBV12-4 and TRBJ2-1, with 11 bases identical to TRBD2. Germline trimming cut 3 bases from V and 2 bases from J; bases unmatched to any gene: 0. The CDR3 covers 15 residues. CDR3 DNA: TGTGCCAGCAGTTTTAGCGGGGGGGCCTACAATGAGCAGTTCTTC. It yields the protein CASSFSGGAYNEQFF.